The T cell receptor beta chain under discussion was sequenced for a study of shared clonotypes between healthy human individuals. Overall study findings and caveats: Clonotype sharing among donors likely depends on sequencing depth.

As originally analysed: ImmunoSEQ gave junction-only sequences without quality scores, so filtering differed. Produced via immunoSEQ multiplex PCR; TCRdb's table is partial and in-frame only. The V and J calls and clone size are taken from that table; D and trimming were inferred from the DNA. The repertoire includes 450,000 to 500,000 clones, more than 75% of them detected once, and 9.5% to 15% sits in the top ten. The CDR3 consists of 13 residues. Trimming at V came to 0 bases and at J to 6 bases, leaving 2 bases not matched to a gene. Germline CDR1 and CDR2: SGHRS and YFSETQ. Points on this clone: Its cognate antigen is unknown.

Sequenced material: PBMCs. The TCR sequence derives from a woman in her 40s in good health. Some clones in this sample may be carry-over from other donors' samples. The V gene is TRBV5-1, the J gene TRBJ2-7, with 8 bases aligning to TRBD1. CDR3 bases: TGCGCCAGCAGCTTGGGGACAGGGACCGAGCAGTACTTC. This codes for CASSLGTGTEQYF.